This entry lists 14 T cell receptor beta chains sequenced from one sample in a study of blood T cell repertoires in COVID-19. Data came from immunoSEQ multiplex PCR; TCRdb stores just in-frame clones and leaves some out. The table has approximately 670,000 clones, 85% to 90% seen once. The sample comprised peripheral blood. These receptor sequences come from a woman aged 18-29 years with acute or convalescent COVID-19.

CDR3 loop: CASSATGNLGYTF. The DNA of the CDR3 is TGTGCCAGCAGTGCCACAGGGAATCTTGGCTACACCTTC. This chain links TRBV28 with TRBJ1-2, with D possibly being TRBD1 (6 bases). The CDR3 is made up of 13 amino acids. Trimming cost V 5 bases and J 7 bases, with 14 bases left between them. Germline V gives CDR1 MDHEN, CDR2 SYDVKM.

The rearrangement joins TRBV11-2 to TRBJ1-2; no definite D call. Germline assignment: CDR1 SGHAT and CDR2 FQNNGV. The CDR3 length is 11 residues. Trimming shortened V by 3 bases and J by 7 bases, and 6 bases separated the two germline ends. CDR3 amino acids: CASSFGVGYTF. In DNA, the CDR3 is TGTGCCAGCAGCTTCGGGGTTGGCTACACCTTC.

The rearrangement uses TRBV7-9 and TRBJ1-5, with 7 bases matching TRBD1. The trim removed 5 bases at V and 6 bases at J, leaving 7 bases unmatched. This CDR3 has 14 residues. From germline, CDR1 is SEHNR and CDR2 FQNEAQ (reference sequence). The CDR3 loop is CASSNDRAGQPQHF. DNA of the CDR3: TGTGCCAGCAGCAACGACAGGGCAGGTCAGCCCCAGCATTTT.

This clone came up a few times. The chain uses TRBV10-3 and TRBJ1-3; 11 bases are a match to TRBD1. With 7 bases clipped from V and 0 bases from J, the junction kept 8 bases outside the gene matches. The CDR3 consists of 17 residues. Per germline, CDR1 ENHRY and CDR2 SYGVKD. For the CDR3, the DNA is TGTGCCATCAAACCGGGACAGGGGGATTTCTCTGGAAACACCATATATTTT. Translating it yields CAIKPGQGDFSGNTIYF.

The chain carries TRBV9 and TRBJ2-7; TRBD2 agrees at 7 bases. Germline V gives CDR1 SGDLS, CDR2 YYNGEE. J gave up 2 bases and V 0 bases, and 8 bases lay outside the gene matches. The CDR3 spans 16 residues. CDR3 loop: CASSVEGGNAPYEQYF. The DNA of the CDR3 is TGTGCCAGCAGCGTAGAGGGAGGGAACGCACCCTACGAGCAGTACTTC.

The gene calls are TRBV6-2 or TRBV6-3 and TRBJ2-7; 10 bases align to TRBD1. V lost 2 bases to trimming and J lost 6 bases; unmatched junction nucleotides: 7. Germline assignment: CDR1 MNHEY and CDR2 SVGEGT. This CDR3 region has 15 residues. CDR3 DNA: TGTGCCAGCAGTTACCTCCGACAGGGGGCAGGCGAGCAGTACTTC. Translation: CASSYLRQGAGEQYF.

The J gene is TRBJ1-2, the V gene TRBV11-2; D perhaps matches TRBD1 (6 bases). The germline CDR1 and CDR2 sequences are SGHAT and FQNNGV. V lost 4 bases, J lost 10 bases, and 16 bases lay in between. This CDR3 comprises 13 residues. This CDR3 reads CASSSGLTGFYTF. Written as DNA, the CDR3 is TGTGCCAGCAGCTCGGGCCTGACAGGTTTCTACACCTTC.

This clone appeared a few times. This sequence joins TRBV2 and TRBJ2-1, with 8 bases identical to TRBD2. Germline V gene data show CDR1 as SNHLY and CDR2 as FYNNEI. There are 16 residues in the CDR3. The V gene end was trimmed by 0 bases and the J gene end by 8 bases; junction bases not matched to a gene: 9. CDR3 amino acids: CASSEALAGVGYEQFF. The CDR3 DNA follows: TGTGCCAGCAGTGAAGCGCTAGCGGGCGTAGGCTATGAGCAGTTCTTC. Filled out from reference TRBV2 and TRBJ2-1, the complete variable domain reads EPEVTQTPSHQVTQMGQEVILRCVPISNHLYFYWYRQILGQKVEFLVSFYNNEISEKSEIFDDQFSVERPDGSNFTLKIRSTKLEDSAMYFCASSEALAGVGYEQFFGPGTRLTVL.

The genes are TRBV5-4 and TRBJ2-3; maybe TRBD2 (6 bases). Trimming removed 4 bases at V and 1 base at J, with 16 bases between. Germline CDR1 is SGHNT and CDR2 is YYREEE (reference sequence). The CDR3 contains 16 residues. The CDR3 is CASSPAGTGGTDTQYF. In nucleotides, the CDR3 is TGTGCCAGCAGCCCTGCCGGGACTGGAGGCACAGATACGCAGTATTTT.

The chain recombines TRBV15 with TRBJ1-1; a weak D match, TRBD1 (6 bases). The germline V gene has CDR1 LNHNV and CDR2 YYDKDF (reference sequence). V lost 8 bases and J 6 bases, leaving 16 bases between the germline ends. CDR3 length: 13 residues. Here the CDR3 reads CATGVGGAAEAFF. For the CDR3, the DNA is TGTGCCACCGGGGTGGGGGGGGCTGCTGAAGCTTTCTTT.

This clone was detected once. J is TRBJ1-5 and V is TRBV4-3; the D gene is possibly TRBD1 (5 bases). The CDR3 has 13 residues. Deletions cut 1 base from V and 6 bases from J, with 7 bases between. Germline V gene sequence: CDR1 LGHNA, CDR2 YSLEER. The CDR3 DNA reads TGCGCCAGCAGCCAAGTAACAGGTCAGCCCCAGCATTTT. Protein sequence: CASSQVTGQPQHF.

The chain uses TRBV10-3 and TRBJ1-5; TRBD1 matches 8 bases. V was pared by 2 bases and J by 4 bases, with 7 bases of the junction left unmatched. Germline CDR1 and CDR2: ENHRY and SYGVKD. This CDR3 spans 16 amino acids. The CDR3 reads CAISEIWTGRNQPQHF. In nucleotides, the CDR3 is TGTGCCATCAGTGAGATATGGACAGGGAGAAATCAGCCCCAGCATTTT.

The genes are TRBV7-7 and TRBJ2-3; 14 bases are shared with TRBD2. Germline V CDR1 and CDR2: SSHAT, FNYEAQ (reference sequence). With 4 bases clipped from V and 7 bases from J, the junction kept 4 bases outside the gene matches. The CDR3 runs 15 residues. CDR3 sequence reads: CASSSGLAGEHTQYF. CDR3 nucleotide sequence: TGTGCCAGCAGCTCGGGACTAGCGGGGGAACATACGCAGTATTTT.

This clone has just one count. This chain uses TRBV12-3 or TRBV12-4 with TRBJ2-1; the match to TRBD2 covers 8 bases. The CDR3 sequence is 13 residues long. V dropped 4 bases and J dropped 8; count of bases not matched to a gene: 4. The DNA of the CDR3 is TGTGCCAGCAGTTCCCCGGGGGGGGATGAGCAGTTCTTC. Amino acids: CASSSPGGDEQFF.